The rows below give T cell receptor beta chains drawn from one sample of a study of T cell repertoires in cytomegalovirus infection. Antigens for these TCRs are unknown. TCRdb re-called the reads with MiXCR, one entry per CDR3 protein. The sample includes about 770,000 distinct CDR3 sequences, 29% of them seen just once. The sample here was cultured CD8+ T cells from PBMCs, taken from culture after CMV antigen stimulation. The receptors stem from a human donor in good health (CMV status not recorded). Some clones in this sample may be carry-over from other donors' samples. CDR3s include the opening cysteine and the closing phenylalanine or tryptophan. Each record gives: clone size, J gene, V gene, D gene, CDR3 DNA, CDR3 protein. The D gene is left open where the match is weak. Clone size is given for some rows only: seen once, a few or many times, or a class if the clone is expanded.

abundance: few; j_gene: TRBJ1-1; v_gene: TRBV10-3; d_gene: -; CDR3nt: TGTGCCGCGGGGGGGAGGGGGGTCACTGAAGCTTTCTTT; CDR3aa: CAAGGRGVTEAFF
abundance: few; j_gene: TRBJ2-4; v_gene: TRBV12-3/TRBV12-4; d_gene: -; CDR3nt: TGTGCCAGCAGCCCTGGGCGGGGCCTAGCCAAAAACATTCAGTACTTC; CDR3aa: CASSPGRGLAKNIQYF
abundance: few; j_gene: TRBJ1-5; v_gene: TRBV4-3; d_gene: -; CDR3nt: TGCGCCAGCAGCCAAGGCCTTACAGGGATCCAGCCCCAGCATTTT; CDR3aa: CASSQGLTGIQPQHF
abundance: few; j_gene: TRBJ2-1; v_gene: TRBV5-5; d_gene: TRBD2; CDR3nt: TGTGCCAGCAGCTTGGGGCTCAGCGGGGCCGCCTTCGATGAGCAGTTCTTC; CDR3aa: CASSLGLSGAAFDEQFF
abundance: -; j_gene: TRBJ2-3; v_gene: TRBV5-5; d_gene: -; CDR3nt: TGTGCCAGCAGCCCGGAAGGGAATGGATACACAGATACGCAGTATTTT; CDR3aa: CASSPEGNGYTDTQYF
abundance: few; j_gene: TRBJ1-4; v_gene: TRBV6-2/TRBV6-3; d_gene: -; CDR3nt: TGTGCCAGCAGTCCGACAAGCGGAGCAACTAATGAAAAACTGTTTTTT; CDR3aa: CASSPTSGATNEKLFF
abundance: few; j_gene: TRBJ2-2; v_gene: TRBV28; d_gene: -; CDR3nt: TGTGCCAGCAGTTGGACAGAGTCGAACACCGGGGAGCTGTTTTTT; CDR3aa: CASSWTESNTGELFF
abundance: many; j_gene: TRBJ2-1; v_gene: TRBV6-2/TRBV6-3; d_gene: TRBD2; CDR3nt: TGTGCCAGTGGGGGGGAGTTGTGGGGCCTATACAATGAGCAGTTCTTC; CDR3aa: CASGGELWGLYNEQFF
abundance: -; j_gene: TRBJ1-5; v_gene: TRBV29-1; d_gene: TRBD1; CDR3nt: TGCAGCGTTTCGACAGGGTATATCAATCAGCCCCAGCATTTT; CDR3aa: CSVSTGYINQPQHF
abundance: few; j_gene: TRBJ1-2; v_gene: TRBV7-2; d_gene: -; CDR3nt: TGTGCCAGCAGCTTAGGGCGTTATAACTACACCTTC; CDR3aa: CASSLGRYNYTF
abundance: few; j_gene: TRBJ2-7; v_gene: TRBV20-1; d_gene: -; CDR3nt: TGCAGTGCTAGCGGGGTGAGGGGGGTGATCGAGCAGTACTTC; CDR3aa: CSASGVRGVIEQYF
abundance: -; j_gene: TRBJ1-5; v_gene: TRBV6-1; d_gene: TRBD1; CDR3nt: TGTGCCAGCAGTCGACAGGGACCCTATAGCAATCAGCCCCAGCATTTT; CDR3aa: CASSRQGPYSNQPQHF
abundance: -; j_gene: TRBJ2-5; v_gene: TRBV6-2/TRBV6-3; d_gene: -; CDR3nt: TGTGCCAGCAGCCCGGGGAGTCTAGGAGAGACCCAGTACTTC; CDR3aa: CASSPGSLGETQYF
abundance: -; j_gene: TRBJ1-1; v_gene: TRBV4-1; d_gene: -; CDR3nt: TGCGCCAGCAGCCAAGATTGGGGGGGCACTGAAGCTTTCTTT; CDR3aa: CASSQDWGGTEAFF
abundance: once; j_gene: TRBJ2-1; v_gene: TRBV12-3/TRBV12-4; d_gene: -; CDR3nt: TGTGCCAGCACCTCCCAGGGGGGGGGGTGGGGTGAGCAGTTCTTC; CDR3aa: CASTSQGGGWGEQFF
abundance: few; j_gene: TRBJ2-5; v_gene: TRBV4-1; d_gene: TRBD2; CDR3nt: TGCGCCAGCGCGATTAGCGGGGTGGAGACCCAGTACTTC; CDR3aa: CASAISGVETQYF